This TCR beta chain came from a study of blood T cell repertoires in COVID-19. As processed by the authors: Estimation of nucleated cell counts was performed using reference gene primer amplification. The protocol was immunoSEQ multiplex PCR, while the TCRdb copy is restricted to in-frame clones and leaves out a portion. V, J and clone size are taken as reported in that table, and D and trimming were inferred from the DNA itself. The sample consists of roughly 120,000 clones, around three quarters of them appearing once. The V end lost 0 bases, the J end lost 6 bases, and 13 bases lay between the germline ends. Germline values: CDR1 SGDLS, CDR2 YYNGEE. This CDR3 has 16 amino acids.

J is TRBJ1-6 and V is TRBV9, with D possibly being TRBD1 (6 bases). This TCR was recovered from a man aged 65 to 85 with acute or convalescent COVID-19. The sequenced sample was peripheral blood. CDR3 loop: CASSVASDSRNSPLHF. The CDR3 nucleotides read TGTGCCAGCAGCGTAGCGTCGGACAGCCGTAATTCACCCCTCCACTTT. Complete variable domain (other parts from reference TRBV9 and TRBJ1-6): DSGVTQTPKHLITATGQRVTLRCSPRSGDLSVYWYQQSLDQGLQFLIQYYNGEERAKGNILERFSAQQFPDLHSELNLSSLELGDSALYFCASSVASDSRNSPLHFGNGTRLTVT.